The TCR beta chain described here comes from a study of OX40 agonist ivuxolimab in advanced cancers. Turning to the study itself: Recorded diagnoses for dose-escalation patients were hepatocellular carcinoma, melanoma, renal cell or head and neck cancer. Study-level points and caveats: Some nonresponders also had low normalized T-cell clonal expansion. Relative to CD4+, CD8+ T cells held more expanded clones on average. The antigens recognized by the expanded peripheral T cells, that is their antigen specificity, were not determined.

Here immunoSEQ multiplex PCR was the method, and the copy in TCRdb shows in-frame clones only, minus some. Of over 40,000 clones in the sample, 80% are singletons; the top ten hold 6% to 7%. As to this clone: Its antigen is not identified.

With 5 bases clipped from V and 1 base from J, the junction kept 6 bases outside the gene matches. CDR3 length equals 17 residues. Germline V gives CDR1 SEHNR, CDR2 FQNEAQ (reference sequence). This receptor was identified in an adult with an advanced solid tumor such as melanoma, head and neck, liver or kidney cancer. The sequences come from CD4+ or CD8+ T cells sorted from blood, collected in a trial of the OX40 agonist ivuxolimab. The genes are TRBV7-9 and TRBJ2-6; 9 positions match TRBD1. CDR3 in DNA: TGTGCCAGCAGCCCGGGACAGGGTAGGTCTGGGGCCAACGTCCTGACTTTC. It is translated as CASSPGQGRSGANVLTF.